These 10 T cell receptor beta chains were sequenced from one sample in a study of cytomegalovirus exposure and HLA in healthy donors. With 60 Vbeta and 13 Jbeta primers, the PCR was carried out. Profiling relied on immunoSEQ multiplex PCR, and the TCRdb table lists in-frame clones only, not all of them. The sample holds 150,000 or so clones; roughly 79% are singletons and the top ten take approximately 1%. Sequencing was carried out using PBMCs. The receptor source for this set is a woman aged 40 to 50 in good health and CMV-seronegative.

The genes are TRBV5-4 and TRBJ2-5; 12 nucleotides match TRBD2. Germline values: CDR1 SGHNT, CDR2 YYREEE (reference sequence). Trimming cost V 0 bases and J 5 bases; bases outside gene matches: 5. This CDR3 has 16 amino acids. CDR3 residues: CASSLGLAGVGETQYF. The CDR3 DNA follows: TGTGCCAGCAGCTTGGGACTAGCGGGAGTGGGTGAGACCCAGTACTTC.

J is TRBJ2-7 and V is TRBV7-9; 8 nucleotides line up with TRBD1. The CDR3 consists of 15 residues. V shed 5 bases and J 4 bases; nucleotides not matched to a gene: 10. The germline V gene encodes CDR1 SEHNR and CDR2 FQNEAQ (reference sequence). The CDR3 reads CASSPGTGRFYEQYF. The CDR3 DNA reads TGTGCCAGCAGCCCGGGGACAGGCAGATTTTACGAGCAGTACTTC. Together with reference TRBV7-9 and TRBJ2-7, the CDR3 gives the full variable domain: DTGVSQNPRHKITKRGQNVTFRCDPISEHNRLYWYRQTLGQGPEFLTYFQNEAQLEKSRLLSDRFSAERPKGSFSTLEIQRTEQGDSAMYLCASSPGTGRFYEQYFGPGTRLTVT.

This clone was observed a handful of times. The V and J genes are TRBV28 and TRBJ1-2; D might be TRBD1 (6 bases). Trimming left V 6 bases short and J 2 bases short, with 19 bases between. The CDR3 length is 16 residues. The germline CDR1 and CDR2 sequences are MDHEN and SYDVKM. In DNA form, the CDR3 reads TGTGCCAGCAGCCAAACATACAGGGAAATGAACTATGGCTACACCTTC. This codes for CASSQTYREMNYGYTF.

This clone has a handful of counts. This chain connects TRBV29-1 to TRBJ2-7, with 7 bases aligning to TRBD2. The germline V gene has CDR1 SQVTM and CDR2 ANQGSEA. The CDR3 covers 13 residues. After removal of 6 bases from V and 3 bases from J, the junction contained 8 bases not matched to a gene. The CDR3 loop reads CSVTPSGNYEQYF. In DNA form, the CDR3 reads TGCAGCGTGACCCCTAGCGGTAACTACGAGCAGTACTTC.

The sample holds one count of this clone. The CDR3 loop reads CASSDSGGPLTDTQYF. Here the CDR3 DNA reads TGTGCCAGCAGTGATTCAGGGGGCCCCCTCACAGATACGCAGTATTTT. The chain couples TRBV25-1 to TRBJ2-3; 8 bases agree with TRBD1. CDR1 and CDR2 (germline): MGHDK, SYGVNS. V gave up 3 bases and J gave up 2 bases; unmatched junction bases: 7. The CDR3 is made up of 16 amino acids.

This chain connects TRBV6-6 to TRBJ2-5; tentative D call: TRBD2 (5 bases). The CDR3 has 13 residues. Germline CDR1 MNHNY, CDR2 SVGAGI (reference sequence). The germline V and J ends were trimmed by 4 bases and 5 bases, with 11 bases remaining between them. The CDR3 sequence is CASSSTGEETQYF. CDR3 coding DNA: TGTGCCAGCAGTTCAACCGGGGAGGAGACCCAGTACTTC.

This sequence joins TRBV7-9 and TRBJ2-1; D is ambiguous. Germline V gene lookup returns CDR1 SEHNR and CDR2 FQNEAQ (reference sequence). V was clipped by 5 bases and J by 3 bases, with 5 bases between them. CDR3 size: 12 residues. This CDR3 reads CASSQVYNEQFF. The CDR3 DNA reads as TGTGCCAGCAGCCAGGTCTACAATGAGCAGTTCTTC.

This clone was seen only a few times. This chain connects TRBV6-6 to TRBJ2-2, with a possible D match to TRBD1 (5 bases). CDR3 length: 15 residues. Trimming left V 7 bases short and J 4 bases short, with 16 bases between. Germline CDR1 reads MNHNY; CDR2 reads SVGAGI (reference sequence). The CDR3 loop reads CASTHQGSGTGELFF. CDR3 bases: TGTGCCAGCACCCACCAGGGTAGTGGCACCGGGGAGCTGTTTTTT.

The gene calls are TRBV5-1 and TRBJ2-7; TRBD2 agrees at 14 bases. V trimming: 0 bases; J trimming: 0 bases; junction bases outside the gene matches: 8. The CDR3 runs 19 residues. The germline V gene has CDR1 SGHRS and CDR2 YFSETQ. The CDR3 DNA is TGCGCCAGCAGCTTGGGACCAGGACTAGCGGGAGGTATCTCCTACGAGCAGTACTTC. Its translation is CASSLGPGLAGGISYEQYF.

This chain connects TRBV6-1 to TRBJ1-1; TRBD1 is a possible D gene (5 bases). Germline CDR1 reads MNHNS; CDR2 reads SASEGT. V shed 1 base and J shed 6 bases, with 12 bases lying between them. This CDR3 contains 14 residues. CDR3 nucleotides: TGTGCCAGCAGTGAAGTGGGTGGGGCGGCTGAAGCTTTCTTT. The encoded protein is CASSEVGGAAEAFF.